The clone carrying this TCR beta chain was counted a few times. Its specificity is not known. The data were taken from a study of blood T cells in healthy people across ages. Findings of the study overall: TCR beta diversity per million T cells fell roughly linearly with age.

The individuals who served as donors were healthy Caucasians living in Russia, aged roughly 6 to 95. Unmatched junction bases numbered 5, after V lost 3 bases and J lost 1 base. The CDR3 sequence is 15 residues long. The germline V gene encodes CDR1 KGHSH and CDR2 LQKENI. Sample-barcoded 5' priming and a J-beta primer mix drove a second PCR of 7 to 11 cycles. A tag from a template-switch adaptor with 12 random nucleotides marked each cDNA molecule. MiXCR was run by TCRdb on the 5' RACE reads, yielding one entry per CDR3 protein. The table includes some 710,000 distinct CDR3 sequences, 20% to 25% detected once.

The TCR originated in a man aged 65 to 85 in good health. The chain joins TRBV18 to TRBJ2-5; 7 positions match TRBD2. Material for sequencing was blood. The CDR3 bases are TGTGCCAGCTCACCGTATGCTAGCGGCCAAGAGACCCAGTACTTC. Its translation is CASSPYASGQETQYF.